Shown below are 13 T cell receptor beta chains from a single sample sequenced in a study of cytomegalovirus exposure and HLA in healthy donors. Amplification used 60 Vbeta primers and 13 Jbeta primers. Clones were read by immunoSEQ multiplex PCR, and TCRdb kept only the in-frame ones, dropping some. This table holds 170,000 or so clones, roughly four fifths found once. The sequenced sample was PBMCs. The source of these receptors is a man aged 45-60 years in good health and CMV-seronegative.

The V call is TRBV4-1, the J call TRBJ2-5; possibly TRBD1 for D (5 bases). The CDR3 totals 16 residues. The germline V and J ends were trimmed by 1 base and 2 bases, with 14 bases remaining between them. Germline values: CDR1 MGHRA, CDR2 YSYEKL. The DNA of the CDR3 is TGCGCCAGCAGCCAAGGGTCCAGGGCGAGTCAAGAGACCCAGTACTTC. Protein sequence: CASSQGSRASQETQYF.

The V call is TRBV27, the J call TRBJ2-3, with 7 bases matching TRBD2. Per germline, CDR1 MNHEY and CDR2 SMNVEV (reference sequence). The V and J ends lost 4 bases and 7 bases, in that order; junction bases with no gene match: 8. This CDR3 is built from 14 residues. This chain's CDR3 is CASSSGLTANTQYF. The CDR3 coding sequence is TGTGCCAGCAGTTCGGGACTAACGGCGAATACGCAGTATTTT.

The chain uses TRBV18 and TRBJ2-5; 11 bases map to TRBD2. Per germline, CDR1 KGHSH and CDR2 LQKENI. This CDR3 has 14 amino acids. V gave up 8 bases and J gave up 3 bases; unmatched junction bases: 5. In nucleotides, the CDR3 is TGTGCCAGCCAGCAACTAGCGGGGGAAGAGACCCAGTACTTC. Its protein is CASQQLAGEETQYF.

V is TRBV7-6 and J is TRBJ2-7; possible D gene TRBD2, 5 bases. The CDR3 sequence is 15 residues long. Germline V gene sequence: CDR1 SGHVS, CDR2 FNYEAQ. Deletions cut 5 bases from V and 3 bases from J, with 17 bases between. The CDR3 is CASSKERNINYEQYF. The DNA of the CDR3 is TGTGCCAGCAGCAAAGAGCGGAACATAAACTACGAGCAGTACTTC.

The gene calls are TRBV4-3 and TRBJ1-5; 7 positions match TRBD1. This CDR3 has 16 residues. Germline lookup yields CDR1 LGHNA and CDR2 YSLEER. V was pared by 0 bases and J by 1 base, with 3 bases of the junction left unmatched. The CDR3 DNA is TGCGCCAGCAGCCAAGACATGACAGGGAGCAATCAGCCCCAGCATTTT. It is translated as CASSQDMTGSNQPQHF.

The V call is TRBV19, the J call TRBJ1-3; weak D call: TRBD1 (6 bases). Germline V gene lookup returns CDR1 LNHDA and CDR2 SQIVND (reference sequence). The CDR3 spans 18 residues. The V gene lost 6 bases and the J gene lost 0 bases, with 21 bases spanning the gap. The CDR3 coding sequence is TGTGCCAGTAGGAGCCCTCCGGACAGTCGTACCTCTGGAAACACCATATATTTT. It translates to CASRSPPDSRTSGNTIYF.

The chain is built from TRBV10-3 and TRBJ2-7, with TRBD2 matching over 16 bases. Trimming cost V 8 bases and J 9 bases; bases outside gene matches: 16. The CDR3 loop spans 17 amino acids. Germline CDR1 and CDR2: ENHRY and SYGVKD. For the CDR3, the DNA is TGTGCCATCGGCGGGACTAGCGGGAGGGGACCCGCGAAATGGCAGTACTTC. Translated, it gives CAIGGTSGRGPAKWQYF.

The chain couples TRBV19 to TRBJ2-2, with D unclear. Germline CDR1 reads LNHDA; CDR2 reads SQIVND (reference sequence). The CDR3 runs 15 residues. Trimming cost V 2 bases and J 6 bases, with 13 bases left between them. The CDR3 DNA is TGTGCCAGTAGTATAATAGTCGCGTCCCCCGGGGAGCTGTTTTTT. Its translation: CASSIIVASPGELFF.

On this clone itself: The junction and the germline gene differ at one end; a read error may be behind it. V and J are TRBV7-7 and TRBJ2-1, with 15 bases matching TRBD2. There are 17 residues in the CDR3. The germline gives CDR1 SSHAT, CDR2 FNYEAQ (reference sequence). The DNA of the CDR3 is TGTGCTAGCAGCACCGGACTAGCGGGAGGGCAGGGCAATGAGCAGTTCTTC. It yields the protein CASSTGLAGGQGNEQFF.

The chain recombines TRBV7-2 with TRBJ2-7, with 10 bases lining up with TRBD1. The CDR3 contains 16 residues. Losses at the gene ends were 3 bases for V and 3 bases for J; bases not matched to a gene: 8. CDR1 is SGHTA, CDR2 FQGNSA, per germline. The CDR3 DNA reads TGTGCCAGCAGCTTTTTTCCGGGACAGGGGTTCTACGAGCAGTACTTC. It translates to CASSFFPGQGFYEQYF.

This sequence joins TRBV11-2 and TRBJ1-4; TRBD1 matches 7 bases. This CDR3 has 15 residues. The germline V gene has CDR1 SGHAT and CDR2 FQNNGV. V gave up 6 bases and J gave up 3 bases; unmatched junction bases: 7. This chain's CDR3 is CASSRTGVSNEKLFF. The DNA of the CDR3 is TGTGCCAGCAGTCGAACAGGGGTTTCTAATGAAAAACTGTTTTTT.

This chain joins TRBV5-4 and TRBJ2-2, with 7 bases aligning to TRBD2. CDR1 is SGHNT and CDR2 is YYREEE in the germline V gene (reference sequence). The CDR3 is made up of 16 amino acids. V trimming: 4 bases; J trimming: 2 bases; junction bases outside the gene matches: 8. CDR3 DNA: TGTGCCAGCAGCCCGGGTCGGGAGGTCAACACCGGGGAGCTGTTTTTT. It translates to CASSPGREVNTGELFF.

The DNA for the CDR3 is TGTGCCAGCAGCGTAGTTCTCCCCGGGAAGACCGGGGAGCTGTTTTTT. Protein: CASSVVLPGKTGELFF. The chain joins TRBV9 to TRBJ2-2; tentative D call: TRBD2 (5 bases). V lost 0 bases, J lost 5 bases, and 14 bases lay in between. Per the germline V gene, CDR1 is SGDLS and CDR2 is YYNGEE. The CDR3 loop spans 16 amino acids.